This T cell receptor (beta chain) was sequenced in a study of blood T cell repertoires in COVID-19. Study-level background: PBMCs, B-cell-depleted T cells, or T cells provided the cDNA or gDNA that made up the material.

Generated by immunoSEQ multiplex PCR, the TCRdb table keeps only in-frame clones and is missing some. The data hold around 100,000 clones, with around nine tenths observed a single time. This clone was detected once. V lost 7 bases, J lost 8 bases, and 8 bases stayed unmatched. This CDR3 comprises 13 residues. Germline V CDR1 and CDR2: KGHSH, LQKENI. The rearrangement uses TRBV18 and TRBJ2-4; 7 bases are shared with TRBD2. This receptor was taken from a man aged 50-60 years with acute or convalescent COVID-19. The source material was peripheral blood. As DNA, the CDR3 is TGTGCCAGCTGGGAAGGCGGGAGAGACATTCAGTACTTC. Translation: CASWEGGRDIQYF.